The entry below gives a single T cell receptor (beta chain) sequence along with its context. At one of its ends the junction is not consistent with the germline gene, which may arise from a read error. The CDR3 runs 13 residues. CDR1 is SGHTA and CDR2 is FQGNSA in the germline V gene. The data belong to a study of blood T cells in healthy people across ages. On the study more broadly: When template switching was applied, about one barcoded beta molecule was captured per two T cells.

Next came a second PCR, run for about 6 to 11 cycles, which used a sample-barcoded 5' primer along with a J-beta primer mix. Per-sample output comprised a minimum of 2.5 million paired-end reads containing CDR3. TCRdb recomputed calls from the 5' RACE reads with MiXCR, one row per CDR3 protein. The data show about 1,500,000 distinct CDR3 sequences, 42% seen once. This clonotype originated in a woman younger than 35 in good health. The sample comprised blood. The chain couples TRBV7-2 to TRBJ2-3; D call uncertain. The CDR3 nucleotides are TGTGTCAGCAGATATGGTACCGGGGATACGCAGTATTTT. As protein: CVSRYGTGDTQYF.